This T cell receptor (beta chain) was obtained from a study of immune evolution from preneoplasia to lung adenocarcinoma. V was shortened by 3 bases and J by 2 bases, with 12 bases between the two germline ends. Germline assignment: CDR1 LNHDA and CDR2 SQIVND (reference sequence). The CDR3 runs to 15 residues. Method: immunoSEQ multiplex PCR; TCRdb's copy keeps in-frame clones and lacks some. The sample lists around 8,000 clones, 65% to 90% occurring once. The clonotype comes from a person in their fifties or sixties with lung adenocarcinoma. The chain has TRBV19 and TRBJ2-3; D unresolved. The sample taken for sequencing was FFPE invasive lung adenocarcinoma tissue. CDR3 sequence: CASSISAVATDTQYF. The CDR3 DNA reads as TGTGCCAGTAGTATTTCGGCGGTGGCCACAGATACGCAGTATTTT.